The rows below give T cell receptor beta chains drawn from one sample of a study of CD8+CD57+ T cells in acquired aplastic anemia. TCRdb passed the reads through MiXCR, listing each CDR3 protein once. The data show 180,000 or so distinct CDR3 sequences, about 45% seen once. The sample was sorted CD4+, CD8+, or CD8+CD57+ T cells (not recorded which) from PBMCs. These receptors were taken from a human donor with aplastic anemia. The CDR3 runs from the conserved cysteine through the conserved F or W. Each record gives: clone size, J gene, D gene, V gene, CDR3 DNA, CDR3 protein. A D gene is named only where the DNA matches it firmly. Part of the rows lack a size; the others show once, few, many or a class for expanded clones.

-	TRBJ2-1	-	TRBV15	TGTGCCACCAGCAGAGAGGATGAGCAGTTCTTC	CATSREDEQFF
once	TRBJ1-1	-	TRBV20-1	TGCAGTGCTAGATCGGTGCAAGGGAACACTGAAGCTTTCTTT	CSARSVQGNTEAFF
-	TRBJ2-5	-	TRBV7-3	TGTGCCAGCAGCTTGGAACGGGGTCGGACCCAGTACTTC	CASSLERGRTQYF
-	TRBJ2-1	-	TRBV29-1	TGCAGCGTTGAAGAAGTCGCTATTAGCCTAAGCCCTGAGCAGTTCTTC	CSVEEVAISLSPEQFF
-	TRBJ1-4	-	TRBV2	TGTGCCAGCAGTGGAACGGGGAATGAAAAACTGTTTTTT	CASSGTGNEKLFF
few	TRBJ2-7	-	TRBV2	TGTGCCAGCAGTCAAGAGACAGGTCTCTACGAGCAGTACTTC	CASSQETGLYEQYF
-	TRBJ1-6	-	TRBV6-1	TGTGCCAGCAGTGAAATTTTCGGAGGAGGATATAATTCACCCCTCCACTTT	CASSEIFGGGYNSPLHF
-	TRBJ2-3	-	TRBV6-1	TGTGCCAGCAGTGTCCCGGGACAAAGCACAGATACGCAGTATTTT	CASSVPGQSTDTQYF
-	TRBJ1-6	-	TRBV5-1	TGCGCCAGCAGCTTGGACACTCATAAGGGATCACCCCTCCACTTT	CASSLDTHKGSPLHF
-	TRBJ1-6	-	TRBV5-6	TGTGCCAGCAGCATTGGCGTCCTTACGGGAGGTTCACCCCTCCACTTT	CASSIGVLTGGSPLHF
few	TRBJ1-1	TRBD1	TRBV29-1	TGCAGCGTCAAAGGACAGGGAAACACTGAAGCTTTCTTT	CSVKGQGNTEAFF
few	TRBJ2-2	TRBD2	TRBV5-1	TGCGCCAGCAGCTTGAGTAGTGGGACTAGCAACACCGGGGAGCTGTTTTTT	CASSLSSGTSNTGELFF
-	TRBJ1-5	-	TRBV27	TGTGCCTGCCAGCGGGGGGCGTCCAATCAGCCCCAGCATTTT	CACQRGASNQPQHF
-	TRBJ2-1	TRBD2	TRBV2	TGTGCCAGCCAGGAGCGGGGCAATGAGCAGTTCTTC	CASQERGNEQFF
many	TRBJ1-1	-	TRBV20-1	TGCAGTGCTAGAGATCAGGGGCAGTGGAACACTGAAGCTTTCTTT	CSARDQGQWNTEAFF
many	TRBJ2-7	-	TRBV18	TGTGCCAGCTCATCCTCCGTCTCCTACGAGCAGTACTTC	CASSSSVSYEQYF
-	TRBJ1-6	TRBD1	TRBV2	TGTGCCAGCATGGGACAGGGTACTAATAATTCACCCCTCCACTTT	CASMGQGTNNSPLHF
-	TRBJ2-3	TRBD2	TRBV24-1	TGTGCCACCAGTGATCCGATCGGGACTAGCGGAACAGATACGCAGTATTTT	CATSDPIGTSGTDTQYF
-	TRBJ1-2	-	TRBV7-3	TGTGCCAGCAGCGTAACGGGGGACTATGGCTACACCTTC	CASSVTGDYGYTF
-	TRBJ2-3	TRBD2	TRBV19	TGTGCCAGTAGCAATAGCGGGAGAGGGTCAGATACGCAGTATTTT	CASSNSGRGSDTQYF
-	TRBJ1-3	-	TRBV5-4	TGTGCCAGCAGCTGGGCGGGGCCTTCTATCCAGGGCCCTGGAAACACCATATATTTT	CASSWAGPSIQGPGNTIYF
many	TRBJ1-1	-	TRBV5-6	TGTGCCACCTCCGGGACGGGGCGCACTGAAGCTTTCTTT	CATSGTGRTEAFF
-	TRBJ1-6	-	TRBV10-3	TGTGCCATCGGACGGGGAAATTCACCCCTCCACTTT	CAIGRGNSPLHF
-	TRBJ2-1	TRBD2	TRBV20-1	TGCAGTGCTAACGGCCCTAGCGGGAGGGCAAATGAGCAGTTCTTC	CSANGPSGRANEQFF
-	TRBJ2-5	-	TRBV2	TGTGCCAGCAGTAAACAGGGAGGGAATCAGCCCCAGTACTTC	CASSKQGGNQPQYF
-	TRBJ2-3	TRBD2	TRBV2	TGTGCCAGCAGCCAGGGACTAGCGGGAACAGATACGCGGTATTTT	CASSQGLAGTDTRYF
many	TRBJ2-7	TRBD2	TRBV19	TGTGCCAGTAGTGGGGCGGGGGGGCTCCACGAGCAGTACTTC	CASSGAGGLHEQYF
many	TRBJ1-5	TRBD1	TRBV5-1	TGCGCCAGCAGCCAGACAGGGGAGCGGAATCAGCCCCAGCATTTT	CASSQTGERNQPQHF
many	TRBJ1-2	-	TRBV6-6	TGTGCCAGCAGTTACTTACAGGGCTATGGCTACACCTTC	CASSYLQGYGYTF
few	TRBJ1-1	-	TRBV9	TGTGCCAGCAGCGAGAATAGGGCTGAAGCTTTCTTT	CASSENRAEAFF
-	TRBJ1-2	-	TRBV9	TGTGCCAGCGGTGATGGCTACACCTTC	CASGDGYTF
many	TRBJ1-2	-	TRBV7-3	TGTGCCAGCAGCCAAGGTTTTAACTATGGCTACACCTTC	CASSQGFNYGYTF
-	TRBJ1-5	TRBD1	TRBV10-3	TGTGCCACCAGCACCGGGACAGGGGAGGCCAGCAATCAGCCCCAGCATTTT	CATSTGTGEASNQPQHF
-	TRBJ2-7	TRBD2	TRBV19	TGTGCCAGTAGGTTGGCGGGAGGCCCCTACGAGCAGTACTTC	CASRLAGGPYEQYF
many	TRBJ2-3	TRBD1	TRBV19	TGTGCCAGTTCCAGACAGGGGAAACTAGCCCTCTCCTCCACAGATACGCAGTATTTT	CASSRQGKLALSSTDTQYF
-	TRBJ1-5	-	TRBV20-1	TGCAGTGCGGCCGGGACACATGATCAGCCCCAGCATTTT	CSAAGTHDQPQHF
-	TRBJ1-6	-	TRBV19	TGTGCCAGTAGTTTAGGGACTCAAAGGGGTTCACCCCTCCACTTT	CASSLGTQRGSPLHF
-	TRBJ2-3	TRBD2	TRBV25-1	TGTGCCAGCAGTGATCGTGCGACTAGCGGAAGCACAGATACGCAGTATTTT	CASSDRATSGSTDTQYF
many	TRBJ1-2	-	TRBV6-5	TGTGCCAGCAGTACCTCGGGAAGTATCTATGGCTACACCTTC	CASSTSGSIYGYTF
many	TRBJ2-2	-	TRBV5-1	TGCGCCAGCAGCTTGGACCTCGATTCAACGAACACCGGGGAGCTGTTTTTT	CASSLDLDSTNTGELFF
many	TRBJ2-7	TRBD2	TRBV7-9	TGTGCCAGCAGCCCTGGACTAGCGGGGGGCCACTATTACTACGAGCAGTACTTC	CASSPGLAGGHYYYEQYF
many	TRBJ2-6	-	TRBV11-2	TGTGCCAGCAGCTTAGGACGGGGCCCTGGGGCCAACGTCCTGACTTTC	CASSLGRGPGANVLTF
many	TRBJ2-7	-	TRBV2	TGTGCCAGCAGTGTTTTCCCTTCCTACGAGCAGTACTTC	CASSVFPSYEQYF
-	TRBJ2-7	TRBD1	TRBV24-1	TGTGCCACTCAAGATGGGGACAGAAACTACGAGCAGTACTTT	CATQDGDRNYEQYF
-	TRBJ2-1	-	TRBV10-1	TGCGCCAGCAGTGAGTCATGGCCTTGGAATGAGCAGTTCTTC	CASSESWPWNEQFF
many	TRBJ2-7	-	TRBV6-5	TGTGCCAGCAGTTACGAAAGTTACTACGAGCAGTACTTC	CASSYESYYEQYF
many	TRBJ1-3	-	TRBV19	TGTGCCAGTAGTATCTTGGACTCTGGAAACACCATATATTTT	CASSILDSGNTIYF
many	TRBJ2-3	-	TRBV2	TGTGCCAGCACCCAGGAGGTTTTCACAGATACGCAGTATTTT	CASTQEVFTDTQYF